The source of this TCR beta chain is a study of blood T cell repertoires in COVID-19. Across the study: Material from acute and convalescent COVID-19 was sourced from the United States, Italy and Spain. Sources were T cells, B-cell-depleted T cells, or PBMCs; the material itself was cDNA or gDNA.

Profiled with immunoSEQ multiplex PCR; TCRdb holds only in-frame clones, not every one. The sample shows 390,000 or so clones, roughly 87% of them seen only once. Participants had their cohort set by participant-reported clinical history. All recovered Cohort 3 donors got two negative PCRs, got clearance, or saw symptom resolution. CDR3 length equals 11 residues. V lost 3 bases to trimming and J lost 7 bases, with 9 bases between them. Looked up from germline, CDR1 is DFQATT and CDR2 is SNEGSKA (reference sequence). Material: PBMCs or T cells enriched from blood (not recorded which). The V gene is TRBV20-1, the J gene TRBJ1-1, with no clear D. The receptor's source is a woman in her 50s who had recovered from COVID-19. CDR3: CSASRQHEAFF. The CDR3 coding sequence is TGCAGTGCTAGCCGCCAACATGAAGCTTTCTTT.